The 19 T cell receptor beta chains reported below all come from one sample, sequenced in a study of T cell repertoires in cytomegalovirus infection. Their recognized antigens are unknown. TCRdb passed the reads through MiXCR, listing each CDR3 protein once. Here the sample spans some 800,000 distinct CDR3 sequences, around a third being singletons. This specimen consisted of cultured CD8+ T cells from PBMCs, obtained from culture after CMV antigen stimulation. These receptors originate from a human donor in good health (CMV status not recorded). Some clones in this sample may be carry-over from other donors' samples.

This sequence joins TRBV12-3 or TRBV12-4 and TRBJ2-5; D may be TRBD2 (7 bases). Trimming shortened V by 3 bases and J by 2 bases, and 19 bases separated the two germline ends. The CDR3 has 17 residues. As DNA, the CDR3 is TGTGCCAGCAGTTTTTGGGGGGGGCCGGAAAAACAAGAGACCCAGTACTTC. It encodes CASSFWGGPEKQETQYF.

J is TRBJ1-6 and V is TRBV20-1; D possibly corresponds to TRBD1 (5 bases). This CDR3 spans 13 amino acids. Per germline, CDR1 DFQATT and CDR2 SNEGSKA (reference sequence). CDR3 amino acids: CGRRWNRYSPLHF. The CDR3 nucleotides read TGCGGGCGGCGGTGGAACAGGTATTCACCCCTCCACTTT.

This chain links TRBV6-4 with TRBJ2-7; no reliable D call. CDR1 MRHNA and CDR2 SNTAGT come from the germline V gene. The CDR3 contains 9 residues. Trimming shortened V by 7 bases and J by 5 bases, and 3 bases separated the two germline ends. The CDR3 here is CASNDEQYF. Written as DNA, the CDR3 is TGTGCCAGCAACGACGAGCAGTACTTC.

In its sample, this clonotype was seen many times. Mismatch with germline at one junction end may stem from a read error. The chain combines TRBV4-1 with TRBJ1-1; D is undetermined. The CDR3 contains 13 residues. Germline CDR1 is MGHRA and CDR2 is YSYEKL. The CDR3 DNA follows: TGTGCCAGCAGCCAAGATCTGAACACTGAAGCTTTCTTT. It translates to CASSQDLNTEAFF.

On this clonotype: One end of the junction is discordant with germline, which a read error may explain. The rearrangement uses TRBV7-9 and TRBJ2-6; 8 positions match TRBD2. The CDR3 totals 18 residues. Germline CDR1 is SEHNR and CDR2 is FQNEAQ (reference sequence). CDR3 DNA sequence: TGTACCAGCAGCTTCCCCGGGAGGGCTTCCTCTGGGGCCAACGTCCTGACTTTC. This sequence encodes CTSSFPGRASSGANVLTF.

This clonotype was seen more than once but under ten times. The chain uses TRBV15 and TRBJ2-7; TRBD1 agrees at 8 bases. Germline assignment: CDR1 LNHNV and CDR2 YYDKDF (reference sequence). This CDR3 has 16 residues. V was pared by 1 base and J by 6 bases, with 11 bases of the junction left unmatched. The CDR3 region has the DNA TGTGCCACCAGCAGAGGCGCAGGGGGCGGCAAAGGCGAGCAGTACGTC. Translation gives CATSRGAGGGKGEQYV.

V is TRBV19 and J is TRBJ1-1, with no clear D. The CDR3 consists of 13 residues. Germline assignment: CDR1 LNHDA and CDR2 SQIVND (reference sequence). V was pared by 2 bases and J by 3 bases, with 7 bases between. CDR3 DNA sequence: TGTGCCAGTAGTATAACAGCTGACACTGAAGCTTTCTTT. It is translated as CASSITADTEAFF.

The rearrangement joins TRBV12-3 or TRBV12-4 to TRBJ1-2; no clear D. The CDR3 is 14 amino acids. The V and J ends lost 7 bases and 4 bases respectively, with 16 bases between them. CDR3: CASTTVEGIYGYTF. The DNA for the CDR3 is TGTGCCAGCACCACCGTCGAGGGTATCTATGGCTACACCTTC.

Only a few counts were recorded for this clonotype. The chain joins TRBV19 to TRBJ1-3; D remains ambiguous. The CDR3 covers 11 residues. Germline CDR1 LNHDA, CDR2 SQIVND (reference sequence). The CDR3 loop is CVADSGNTIYF. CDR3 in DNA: TGTGTTGCAGACTCTGGAAACACCATATATTTT.

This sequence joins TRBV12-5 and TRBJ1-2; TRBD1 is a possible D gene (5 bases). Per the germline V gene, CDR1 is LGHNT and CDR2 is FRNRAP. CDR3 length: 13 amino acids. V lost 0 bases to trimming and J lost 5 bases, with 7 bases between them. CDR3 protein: CASGLVDSYGYTF. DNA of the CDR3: TGTGCTAGTGGTTTGGTCGACAGTTATGGCTACACCTTC. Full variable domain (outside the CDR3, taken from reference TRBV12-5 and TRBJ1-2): DARVTQTPRHKVTEMGQEVTMRCQPILGHNTVFWYRQTMMQGLELLAYFRNRAPLDDSGMPKDRFSAEMPDATLATLKIQPSEPRDSAVYFCASGLVDSYGYTFGSGTRLTVV.

CDR3: CSARENPGLANNEQFF. In nucleotides, the CDR3 is TGCAGTGCTAGAGAAAATCCGGGACTAGCGAACAATGAGCAGTTCTTC. The V call is TRBV20-1, the J call TRBJ2-1; 10 nucleotides align to TRBD2. There are 16 residues in the CDR3. The germline V gene encodes CDR1 DFQATT and CDR2 SNEGSKA (reference sequence). V lost 0 bases and J lost 5; bases outside the gene matches: 7.

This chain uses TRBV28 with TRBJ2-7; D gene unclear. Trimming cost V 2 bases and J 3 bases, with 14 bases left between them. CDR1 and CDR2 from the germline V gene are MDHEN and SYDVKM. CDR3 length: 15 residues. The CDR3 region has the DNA TGTGCCAGCAGTTTAAACAGCGCTTCGATCTACGAGCAGTACGTC. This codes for CASSLNSASIYEQYV.

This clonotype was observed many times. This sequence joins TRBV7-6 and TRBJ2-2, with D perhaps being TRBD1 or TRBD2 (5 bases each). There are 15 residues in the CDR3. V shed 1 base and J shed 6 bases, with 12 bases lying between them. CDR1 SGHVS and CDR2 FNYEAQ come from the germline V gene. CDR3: CASSLGGTMAGELFF. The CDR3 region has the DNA TGTGCCAGCAGCTTAGGGGGGACCATGGCCGGGGAGCTGTTTTTT.

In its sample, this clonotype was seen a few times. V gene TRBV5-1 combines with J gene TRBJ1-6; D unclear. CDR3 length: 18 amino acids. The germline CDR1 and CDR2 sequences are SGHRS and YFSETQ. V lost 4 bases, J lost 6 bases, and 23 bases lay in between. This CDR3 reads CASSRLSPDLGSNSPLHF. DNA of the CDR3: TGCGCCAGCAGCCGTCTAAGCCCCGACCTCGGCTCTAATTCACCCCTCCACTTT.

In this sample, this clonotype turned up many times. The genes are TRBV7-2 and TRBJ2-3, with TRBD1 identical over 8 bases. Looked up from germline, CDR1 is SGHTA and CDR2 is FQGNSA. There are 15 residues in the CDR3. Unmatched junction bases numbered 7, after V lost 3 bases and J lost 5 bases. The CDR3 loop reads CASSFRDRIKDTQYF. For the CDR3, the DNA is TGTGCCAGCAGCTTCCGGGACAGGATAAAAGATACGCAGTATTTT.

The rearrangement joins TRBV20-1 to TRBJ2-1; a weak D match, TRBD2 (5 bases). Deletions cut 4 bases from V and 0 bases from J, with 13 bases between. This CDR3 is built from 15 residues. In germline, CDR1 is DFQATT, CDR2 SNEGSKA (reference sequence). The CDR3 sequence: CSATILEVSYNEQFF. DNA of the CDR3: TGCAGTGCTACGATACTAGAGGTCTCCTACAATGAGCAGTTCTTC.

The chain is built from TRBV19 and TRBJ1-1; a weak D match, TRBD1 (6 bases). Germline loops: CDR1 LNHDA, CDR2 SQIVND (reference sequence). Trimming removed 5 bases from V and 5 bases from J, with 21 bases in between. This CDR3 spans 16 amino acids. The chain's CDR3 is CASSLSAGAMGTEAFF. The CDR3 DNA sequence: TGTGCCAGTAGTCTCTCGGCAGGGGCGATGGGTACTGAAGCTTTCTTT.

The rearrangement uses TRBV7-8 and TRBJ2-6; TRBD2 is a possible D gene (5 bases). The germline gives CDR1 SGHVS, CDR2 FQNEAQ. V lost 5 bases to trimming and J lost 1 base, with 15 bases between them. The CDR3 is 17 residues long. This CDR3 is CASSLVDFTSGANVLTF. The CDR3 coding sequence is TGTGCCAGCAGCCTAGTGGACTTCACATCTGGGGCCAACGTCCTGACTTTC.

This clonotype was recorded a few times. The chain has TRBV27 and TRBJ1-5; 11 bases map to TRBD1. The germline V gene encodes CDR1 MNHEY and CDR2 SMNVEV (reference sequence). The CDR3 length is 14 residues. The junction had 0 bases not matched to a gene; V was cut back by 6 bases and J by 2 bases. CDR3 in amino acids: CASRDRGRNQPQHF. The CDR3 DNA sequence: TGTGCCAGCAGGGACAGGGGGCGCAATCAGCCCCAGCATTTT.